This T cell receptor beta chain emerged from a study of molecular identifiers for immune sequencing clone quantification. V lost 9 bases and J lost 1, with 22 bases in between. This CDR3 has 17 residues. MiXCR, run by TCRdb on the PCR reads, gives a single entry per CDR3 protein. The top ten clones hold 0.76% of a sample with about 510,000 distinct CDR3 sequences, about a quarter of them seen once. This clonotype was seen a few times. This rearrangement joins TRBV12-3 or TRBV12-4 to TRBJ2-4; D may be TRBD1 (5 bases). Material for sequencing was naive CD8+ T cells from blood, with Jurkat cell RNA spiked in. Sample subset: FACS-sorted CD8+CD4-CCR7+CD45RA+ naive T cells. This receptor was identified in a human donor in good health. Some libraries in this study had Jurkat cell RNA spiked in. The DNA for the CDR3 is TGTGCCAGACAGCCGCCATGCCCGTACAGGGCCAAAAACATTCAGTACTTC. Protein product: CARQPPCPYRAKNIQYF.